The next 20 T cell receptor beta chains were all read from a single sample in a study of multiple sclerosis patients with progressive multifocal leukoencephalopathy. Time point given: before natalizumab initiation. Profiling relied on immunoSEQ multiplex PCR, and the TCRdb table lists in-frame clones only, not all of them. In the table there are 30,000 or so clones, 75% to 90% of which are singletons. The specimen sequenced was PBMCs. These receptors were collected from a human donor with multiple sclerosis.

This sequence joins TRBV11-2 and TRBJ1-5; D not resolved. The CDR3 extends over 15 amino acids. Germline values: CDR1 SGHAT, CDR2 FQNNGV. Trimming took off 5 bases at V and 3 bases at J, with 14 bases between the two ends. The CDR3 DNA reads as TGTGCCAGCAGCCTTAACGTTGGGCTCAATCAGCCCCAGCATTTT. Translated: CASSLNVGLNQPQHF.

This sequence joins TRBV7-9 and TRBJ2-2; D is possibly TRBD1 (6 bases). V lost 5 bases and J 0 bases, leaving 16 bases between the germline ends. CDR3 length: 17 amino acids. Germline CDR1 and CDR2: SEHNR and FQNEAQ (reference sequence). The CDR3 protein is CASSAPPGTTNTGELFF. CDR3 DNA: TGTGCCAGCAGCGCCCCCCCGGGGACAACGAACACCGGGGAGCTGTTTTTT.

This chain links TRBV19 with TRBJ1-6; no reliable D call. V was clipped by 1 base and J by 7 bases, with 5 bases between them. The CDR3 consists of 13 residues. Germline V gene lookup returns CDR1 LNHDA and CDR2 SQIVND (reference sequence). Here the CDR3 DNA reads TGTGCCAGTAGTATAGGTGGGAATTCACCCCTCCACTTT. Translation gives CASSIGGNSPLHF.

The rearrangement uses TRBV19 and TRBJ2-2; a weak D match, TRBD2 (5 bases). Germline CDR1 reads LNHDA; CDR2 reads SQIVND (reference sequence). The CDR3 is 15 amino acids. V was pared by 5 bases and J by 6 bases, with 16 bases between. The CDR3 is CASSDIGGPPGELFF. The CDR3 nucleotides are TGTGCCAGTAGTGATATCGGCGGGCCCCCCGGGGAGCTGTTTTTT.

DNA of the CDR3: TGTGCCAGCAGCTTAGCGATGCAGGGAATGGCCGGGGAGCTGTTTTTT. Translating gives CASSLAMQGMAGELFF. The chain combines TRBV7-2 with TRBJ2-2; possible D gene TRBD1, 5 bases. Germline V gene data show CDR1 as SGHTA and CDR2 as FQGNSA. V lost 0 bases, J lost 6 bases, and 14 bases lay in between. The CDR3 spans 16 residues.

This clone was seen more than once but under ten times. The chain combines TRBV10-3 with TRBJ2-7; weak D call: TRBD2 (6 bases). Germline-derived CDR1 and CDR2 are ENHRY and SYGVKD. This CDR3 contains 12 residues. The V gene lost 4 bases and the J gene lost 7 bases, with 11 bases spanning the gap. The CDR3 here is CAISGRGTEQYF. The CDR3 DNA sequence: TGTGCCATCAGTGGGCGTGGGACTGAGCAGTACTTC.

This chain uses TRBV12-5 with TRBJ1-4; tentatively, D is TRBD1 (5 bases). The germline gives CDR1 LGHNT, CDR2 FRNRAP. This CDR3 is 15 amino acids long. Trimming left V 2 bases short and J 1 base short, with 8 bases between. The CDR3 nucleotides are TGTGCTAGTGGTTTGCCCGGGGGAACTAATGAAAAACTGTTTTTT. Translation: CASGLPGGTNEKLFF.

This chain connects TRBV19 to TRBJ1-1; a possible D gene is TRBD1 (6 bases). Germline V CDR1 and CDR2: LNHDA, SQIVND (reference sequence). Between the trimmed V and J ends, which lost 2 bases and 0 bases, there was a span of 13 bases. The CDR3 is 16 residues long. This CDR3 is CASSIRSQGMNTEAFF. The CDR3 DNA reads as TGTGCCAGTAGTATAAGGTCCCAGGGGATGAACACTGAAGCTTTCTTT. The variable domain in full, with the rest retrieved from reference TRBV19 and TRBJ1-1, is DGGITQSPKYLFRKEGQNVTLSCEQNLNHDAMYWYRQDPGQGLRLIYYSQIVNDFQKGDIAEGYSVSREKKESFPLTVTSAQKNPTAFYLCASSIRSQGMNTEAFFGQGTRLTVV.

CDR3 bases: TGCGCCAGCAGCCAAGATTTAGGGGGAGATACGCAGTATTTT. Encoded protein: CASSQDLGGDTQYF. This sequence joins TRBV4-1 and TRBJ2-3; D might be TRBD1 (6 bases). Germline V gene data show CDR1 as MGHRA and CDR2 as YSYEKL. This CDR3 is built from 14 residues. With 0 bases removed from V and 5 bases from J, the gap between germline ends came to 9 bases.

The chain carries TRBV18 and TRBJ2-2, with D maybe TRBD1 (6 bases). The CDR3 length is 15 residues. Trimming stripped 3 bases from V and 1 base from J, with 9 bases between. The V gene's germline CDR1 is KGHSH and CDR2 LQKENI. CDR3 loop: CASSPRTVNTGELFF. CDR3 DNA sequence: TGTGCCAGCTCACCGAGGACAGTGAACACCGGGGAGCTGTTTTTT.

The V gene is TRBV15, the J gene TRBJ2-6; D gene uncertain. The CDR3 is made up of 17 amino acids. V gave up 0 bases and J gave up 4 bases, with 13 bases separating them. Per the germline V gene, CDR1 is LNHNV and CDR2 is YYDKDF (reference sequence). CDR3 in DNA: TGTGCCACCAGCAGAGAAATGGGGATTGACGGGGCCAACGTCCTGACTTTC. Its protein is CATSREMGIDGANVLTF.

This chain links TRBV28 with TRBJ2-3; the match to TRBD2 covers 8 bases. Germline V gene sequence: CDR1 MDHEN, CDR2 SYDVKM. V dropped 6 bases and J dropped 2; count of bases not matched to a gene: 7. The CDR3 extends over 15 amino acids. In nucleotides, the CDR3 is TGTGCCAGCAGATTTAGCGGGAACCCCACAGATACGCAGTATTTT. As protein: CASRFSGNPTDTQYF.

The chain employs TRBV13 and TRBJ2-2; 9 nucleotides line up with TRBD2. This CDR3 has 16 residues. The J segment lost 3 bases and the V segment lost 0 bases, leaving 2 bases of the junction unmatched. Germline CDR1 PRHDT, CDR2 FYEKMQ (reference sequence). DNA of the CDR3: TGTGCCAGCAGCTTAGGCCGGACTAGCGACACCGGGGAGCTGTTTTTT. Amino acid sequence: CASSLGRTSDTGELFF.

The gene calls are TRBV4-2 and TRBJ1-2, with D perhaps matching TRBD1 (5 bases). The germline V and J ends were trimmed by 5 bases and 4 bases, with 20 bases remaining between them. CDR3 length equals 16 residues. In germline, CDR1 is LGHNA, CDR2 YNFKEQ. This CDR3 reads CASSLAVETESYGYTF. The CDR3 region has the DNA TGTGCCAGCAGCTTGGCCGTGGAGACAGAATCCTATGGCTACACCTTC.

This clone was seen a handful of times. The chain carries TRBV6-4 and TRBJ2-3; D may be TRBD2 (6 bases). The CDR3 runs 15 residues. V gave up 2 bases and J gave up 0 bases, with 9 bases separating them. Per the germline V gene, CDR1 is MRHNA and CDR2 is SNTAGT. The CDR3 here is CASSDGSGSTDTQYF. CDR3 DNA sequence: TGTGCCAGCAGTGACGGGAGCGGGAGCACAGATACGCAGTATTTT.

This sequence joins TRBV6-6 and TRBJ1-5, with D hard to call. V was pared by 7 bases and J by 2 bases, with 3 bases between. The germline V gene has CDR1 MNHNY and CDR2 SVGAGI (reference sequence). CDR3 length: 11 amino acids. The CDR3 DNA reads TGTGCCAGCAATCGCAATCAGCCCCAGCATTTT. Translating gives CASNRNQPQHF.

CDR3 region: CASSIVQLDQPQHF. The CDR3 bases are TGTGCCAGTAGTATTGTACAGCTGGACCAGCCCCAGCATTTT. V and J are TRBV19 and TRBJ1-5; D not resolved. The V gene's germline CDR1 is LNHDA and CDR2 SQIVND (reference sequence). This CDR3 contains 14 residues. Trimming removed 3 bases at V and 7 bases at J, with 13 bases between.

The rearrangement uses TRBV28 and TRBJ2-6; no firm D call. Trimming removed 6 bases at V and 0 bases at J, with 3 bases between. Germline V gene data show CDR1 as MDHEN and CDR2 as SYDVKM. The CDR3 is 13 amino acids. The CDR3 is CASRSSGANVLTF. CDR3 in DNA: TGTGCCAGCAGGAGCTCTGGGGCCAACGTCCTGACTTTC.

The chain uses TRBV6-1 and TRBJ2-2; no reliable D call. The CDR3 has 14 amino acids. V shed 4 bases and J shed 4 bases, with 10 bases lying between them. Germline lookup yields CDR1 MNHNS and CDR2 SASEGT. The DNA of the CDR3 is TGTGCCAGCAGTGGAGCCTGGGCCACCGGGGAGCTGTTTTTT. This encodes CASSGAWATGELFF.

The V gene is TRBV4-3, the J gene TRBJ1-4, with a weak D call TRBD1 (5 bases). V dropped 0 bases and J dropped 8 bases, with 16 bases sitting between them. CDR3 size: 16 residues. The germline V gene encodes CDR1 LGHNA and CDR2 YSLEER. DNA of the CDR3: TGCGCCAGCAGCCAAGATACAGGCCTGGTTCAGGAAAAACTGTTTTTT. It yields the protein CASSQDTGLVQEKLFF.